This T cell receptor beta chain is from a study of OX40 agonist ivuxolimab in advanced cancers. Whole-study context: Earlier treatment with anti-PD-1, anti-PD-L1 or anti-CTLA-4 was permitted, and 35% to 45% had received some.

Repertoires were generated with immunoSEQ multiplex PCR, while TCRdb's copy carries only in-frame clones and drops some. The sample holds under 90,000 clones, 90% to 95% seen once. General study results and limits: Certain nonresponders likewise exhibited a low normalized T-cell clonal expansion.

Notes on this clone: As yet, its antigen is unknown.

The CDR3 runs to 16 residues. The material was CD4+ or CD8+ T cells sorted from blood, obtained in a trial of the OX40 agonist ivuxolimab. The chain has TRBV12-1 and TRBJ2-3; no check of the table's D call, TRBD1, against the DNA was made. TRBV12-1 is an annotated pseudogene. The TCR comes from an adult with an advanced solid tumor such as melanoma, head and neck, liver or kidney cancer. Here the CDR3 reads CASSKGTGACTDTQYF. The CDR3 DNA sequence: TGTGCCAGCAGCAAAGGGACAGGGGCCTGCACAGATACGCAGTATTTT.